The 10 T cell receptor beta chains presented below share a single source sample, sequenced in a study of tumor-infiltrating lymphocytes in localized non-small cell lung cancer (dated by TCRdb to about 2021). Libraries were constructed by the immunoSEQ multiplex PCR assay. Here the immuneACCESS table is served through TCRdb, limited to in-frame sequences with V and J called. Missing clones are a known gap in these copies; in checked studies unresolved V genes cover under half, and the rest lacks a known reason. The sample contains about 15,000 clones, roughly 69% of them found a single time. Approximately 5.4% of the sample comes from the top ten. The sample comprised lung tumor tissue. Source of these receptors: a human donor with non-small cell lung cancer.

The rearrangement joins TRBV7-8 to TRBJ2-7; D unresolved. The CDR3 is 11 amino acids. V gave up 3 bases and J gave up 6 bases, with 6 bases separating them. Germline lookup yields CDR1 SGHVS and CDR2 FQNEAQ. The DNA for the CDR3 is TGTGCCAGCAGCTTTCTGGGCGAGCAGTACTTC. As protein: CASSFLGEQYF.

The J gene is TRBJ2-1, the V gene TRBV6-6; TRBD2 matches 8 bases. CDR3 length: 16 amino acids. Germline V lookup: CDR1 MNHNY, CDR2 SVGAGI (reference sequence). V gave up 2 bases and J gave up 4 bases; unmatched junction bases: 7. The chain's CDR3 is CASSYEVAGKYNEQFF. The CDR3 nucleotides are TGTGCCAGCAGTTACGAGGTAGCGGGAAAATACAATGAGCAGTTCTTC.

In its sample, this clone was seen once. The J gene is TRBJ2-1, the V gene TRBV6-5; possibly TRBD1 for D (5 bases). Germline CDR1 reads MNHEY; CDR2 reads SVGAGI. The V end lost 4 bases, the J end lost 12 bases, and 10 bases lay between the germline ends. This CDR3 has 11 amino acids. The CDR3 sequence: CASSSGARQFF. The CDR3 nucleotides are TGTGCCAGCAGTTCTGGGGCCCGGCAGTTCTTC.

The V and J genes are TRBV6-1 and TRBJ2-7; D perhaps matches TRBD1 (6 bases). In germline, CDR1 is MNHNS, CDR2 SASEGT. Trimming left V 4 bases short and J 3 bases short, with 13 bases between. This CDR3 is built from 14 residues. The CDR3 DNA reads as TGTGCCAGCAGTGTAGGGGGTGGGGTCTACGAGCAGTACTTC. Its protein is CASSVGGGVYEQYF.

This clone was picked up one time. CDR3 sequence reads: CASSPGLELNYGYTF. Written as DNA, the CDR3 is TGCGCCAGCAGCCCCGGCTTAGAGTTGAACTATGGCTACACCTTC. This sequence joins TRBV5-1 and TRBJ1-2; D remains unclear. The CDR3 sequence is 15 residues long. Trimming left V 4 bases short and J 2 bases short, with 15 bases between. Germline V gene lookup returns CDR1 SGHRS and CDR2 YFSETQ.

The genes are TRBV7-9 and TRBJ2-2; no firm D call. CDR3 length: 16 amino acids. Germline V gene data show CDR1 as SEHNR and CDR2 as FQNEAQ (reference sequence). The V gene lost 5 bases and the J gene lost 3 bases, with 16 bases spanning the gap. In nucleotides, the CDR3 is TGTGCCAGCAGCCCCACGCAGGCCGCGGACACCGGGGAGCTGTTTTTT. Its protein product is CASSPTQAADTGELFF.

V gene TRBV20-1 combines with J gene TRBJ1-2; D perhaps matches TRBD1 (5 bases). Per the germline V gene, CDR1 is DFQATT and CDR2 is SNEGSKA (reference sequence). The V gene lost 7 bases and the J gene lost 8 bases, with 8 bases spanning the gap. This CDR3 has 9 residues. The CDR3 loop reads CSVGGGYTF. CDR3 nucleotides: TGCAGTGTGGGGGGGGGCTACACCTTC.

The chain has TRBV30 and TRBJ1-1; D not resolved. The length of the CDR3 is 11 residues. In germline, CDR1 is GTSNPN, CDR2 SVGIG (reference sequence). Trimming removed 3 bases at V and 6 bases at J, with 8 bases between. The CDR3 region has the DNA TGTGCCTGGAGCCCGGAGTCTGAAGCTTTCTTT. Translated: CAWSPESEAFF. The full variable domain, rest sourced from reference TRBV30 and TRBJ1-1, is SQTIHQWPATLVQPVGSPLSLECTVEGTSNPNLYWYRQAAGRGLQLLFYSVGIGQISSEVPQNLSASRPQDRQFILSSKKLLLSDSGFYLCAWSPESEAFFGQGTRLTVV.

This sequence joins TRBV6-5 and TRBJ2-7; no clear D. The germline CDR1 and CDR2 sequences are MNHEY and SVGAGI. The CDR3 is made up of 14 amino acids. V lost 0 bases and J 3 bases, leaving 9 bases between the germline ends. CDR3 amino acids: CASSYSQRVYEQYF. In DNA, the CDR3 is TGTGCCAGCAGTTACTCGCAAAGGGTCTACGAGCAGTACTTC.

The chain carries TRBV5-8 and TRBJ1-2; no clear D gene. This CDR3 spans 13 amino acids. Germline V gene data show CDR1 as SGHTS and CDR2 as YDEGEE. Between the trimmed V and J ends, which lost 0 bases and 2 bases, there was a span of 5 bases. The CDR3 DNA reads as TGTGCCAGCAGCTTGGGTCTAAACTATGGCTACACCTTC. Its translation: CASSLGLNYGYTF.